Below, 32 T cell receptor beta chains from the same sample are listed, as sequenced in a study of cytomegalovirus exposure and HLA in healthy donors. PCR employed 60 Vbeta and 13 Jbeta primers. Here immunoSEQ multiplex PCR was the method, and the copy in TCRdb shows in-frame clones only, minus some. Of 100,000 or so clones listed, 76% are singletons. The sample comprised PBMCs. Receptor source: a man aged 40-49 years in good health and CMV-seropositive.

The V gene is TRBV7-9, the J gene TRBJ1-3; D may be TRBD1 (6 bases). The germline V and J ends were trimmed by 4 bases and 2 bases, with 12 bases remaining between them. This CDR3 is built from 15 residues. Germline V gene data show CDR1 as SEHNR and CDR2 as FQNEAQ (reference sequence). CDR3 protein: CASSSLGGAGNTIYF. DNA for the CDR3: TGTGCCAGCAGCTCACTAGGGGGAGCTGGAAACACCATATATTTT.

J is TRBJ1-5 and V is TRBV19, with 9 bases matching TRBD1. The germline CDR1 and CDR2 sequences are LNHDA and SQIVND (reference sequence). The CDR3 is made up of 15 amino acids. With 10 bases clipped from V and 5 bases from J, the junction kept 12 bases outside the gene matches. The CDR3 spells CATDDLDRGDQPQHF. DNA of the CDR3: TGTGCCACCGATGACCTGGACAGGGGTGATCAGCCCCAGCATTTT.

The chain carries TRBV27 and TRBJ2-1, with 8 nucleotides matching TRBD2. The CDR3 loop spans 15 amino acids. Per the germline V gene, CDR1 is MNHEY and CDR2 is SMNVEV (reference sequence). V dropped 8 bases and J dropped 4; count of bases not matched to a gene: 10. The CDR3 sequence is CASRGDSGVYNEQFF. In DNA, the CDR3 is TGTGCCAGCCGTGGGGATAGCGGGGTATACAATGAGCAGTTCTTC.

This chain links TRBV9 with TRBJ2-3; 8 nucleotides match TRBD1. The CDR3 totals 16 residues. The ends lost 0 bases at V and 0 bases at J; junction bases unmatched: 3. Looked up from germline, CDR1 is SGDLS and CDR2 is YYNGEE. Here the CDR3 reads CASSVGGDRSTDTQYF. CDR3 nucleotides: TGTGCCAGCAGCGTAGGAGGGGACAGGAGCACAGATACGCAGTATTTT.

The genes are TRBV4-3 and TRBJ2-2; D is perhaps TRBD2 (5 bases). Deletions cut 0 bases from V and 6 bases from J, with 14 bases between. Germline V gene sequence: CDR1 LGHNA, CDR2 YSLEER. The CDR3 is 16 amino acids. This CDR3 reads CASSQDMGNGAGELFF. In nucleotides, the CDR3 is TGCGCCAGCAGCCAAGATATGGGGAACGGGGCCGGGGAGCTGTTTTTT.

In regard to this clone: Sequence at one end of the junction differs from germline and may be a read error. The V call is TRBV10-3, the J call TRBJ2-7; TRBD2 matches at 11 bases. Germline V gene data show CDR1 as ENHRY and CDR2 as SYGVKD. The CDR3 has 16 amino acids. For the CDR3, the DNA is TGTGCCATCAGTGACCCGACTAGCGGGATAACCTACGAGCAGTGCTTC. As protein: CAISDPTSGITYEQCF.

The CDR3 nucleotides read TGTGCCAGCTTTCATAGGGGGACGGGGGAAAAACTGTTTTTT. Its protein product is CASFHRGTGEKLFF. The chain links TRBV21-1 to TRBJ1-4; TRBD1 is the table's D call, not checked against the DNA. TRBV21-1 is classified as a pseudogene. The CDR3 has 14 residues.

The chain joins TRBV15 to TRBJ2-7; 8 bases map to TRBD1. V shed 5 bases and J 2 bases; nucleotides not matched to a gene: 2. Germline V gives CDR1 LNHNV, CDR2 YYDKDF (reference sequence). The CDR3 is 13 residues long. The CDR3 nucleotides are TGTGCCACCAGCCGGACAGGGCCCTACGAGCAGTACTTC. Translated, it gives CATSRTGPYEQYF.

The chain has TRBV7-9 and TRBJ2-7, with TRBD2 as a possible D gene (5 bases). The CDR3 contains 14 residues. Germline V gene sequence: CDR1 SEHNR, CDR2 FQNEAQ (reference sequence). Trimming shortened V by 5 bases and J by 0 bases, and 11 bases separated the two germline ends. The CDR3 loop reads CASSTSGISYEQYF. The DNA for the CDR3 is TGTGCCAGCAGCACTAGTGGCATCTCCTACGAGCAGTACTTC.

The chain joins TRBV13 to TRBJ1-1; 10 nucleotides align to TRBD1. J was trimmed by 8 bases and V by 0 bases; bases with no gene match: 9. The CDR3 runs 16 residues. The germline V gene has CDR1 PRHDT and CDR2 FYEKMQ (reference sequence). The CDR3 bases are TGTGCCAGCAGCTTAGGCCTGGGACAGGGGTTGTCGGAAGCTTTCTTT. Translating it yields CASSLGLGQGLSEAFF.

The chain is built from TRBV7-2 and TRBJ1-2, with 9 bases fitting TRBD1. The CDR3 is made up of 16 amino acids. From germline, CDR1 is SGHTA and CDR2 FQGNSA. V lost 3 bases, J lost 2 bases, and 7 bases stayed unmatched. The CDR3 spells CASSFDRTGVNYGYTF. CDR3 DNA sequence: TGTGCCAGCAGCTTTGACCGGACAGGGGTCAACTATGGCTACACCTTC.

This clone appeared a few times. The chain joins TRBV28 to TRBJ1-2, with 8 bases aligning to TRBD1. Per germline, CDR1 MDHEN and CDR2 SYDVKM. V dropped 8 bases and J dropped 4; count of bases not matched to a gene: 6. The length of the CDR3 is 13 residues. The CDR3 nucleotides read TGTGCCAGCGGACGGACAGGGATCTATGGCTACACCTTC. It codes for CASGRTGIYGYTF.

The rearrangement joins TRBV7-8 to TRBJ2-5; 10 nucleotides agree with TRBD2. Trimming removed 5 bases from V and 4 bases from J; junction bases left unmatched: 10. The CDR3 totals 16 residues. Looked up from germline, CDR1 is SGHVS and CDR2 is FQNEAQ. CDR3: CASSLARWTSGETQYF. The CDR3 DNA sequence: TGTGCCAGCAGCCTTGCCCGCTGGACTAGCGGAGAGACCCAGTACTTC.

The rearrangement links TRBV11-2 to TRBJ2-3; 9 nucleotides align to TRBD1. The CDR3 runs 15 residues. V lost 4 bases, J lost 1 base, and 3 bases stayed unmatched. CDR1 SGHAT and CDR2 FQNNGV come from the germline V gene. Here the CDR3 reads CASSSGQGGTDTQYF. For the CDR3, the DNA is TGTGCCAGCAGCTCGGGACAGGGAGGCACAGATACGCAGTATTTT.

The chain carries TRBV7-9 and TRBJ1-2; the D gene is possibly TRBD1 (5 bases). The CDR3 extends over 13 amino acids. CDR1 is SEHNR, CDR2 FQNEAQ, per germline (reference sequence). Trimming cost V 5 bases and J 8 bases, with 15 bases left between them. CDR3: CASSQQVDFGYTF. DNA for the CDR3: TGTGCCAGCAGCCAACAGGTTGATTTCGGCTACACCTTC.

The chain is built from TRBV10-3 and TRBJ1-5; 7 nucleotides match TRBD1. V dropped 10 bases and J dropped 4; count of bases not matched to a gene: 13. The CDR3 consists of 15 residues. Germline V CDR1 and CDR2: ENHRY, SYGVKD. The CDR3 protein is CATGEGTAYNQPQHF. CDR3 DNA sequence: TGTGCCACCGGAGAGGGGACAGCCTATAATCAGCCCCAGCATTTT.

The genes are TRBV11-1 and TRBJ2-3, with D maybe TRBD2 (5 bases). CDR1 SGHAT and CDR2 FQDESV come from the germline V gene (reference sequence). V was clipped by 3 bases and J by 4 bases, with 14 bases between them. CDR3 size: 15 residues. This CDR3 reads CASSFSSGYADTQYF. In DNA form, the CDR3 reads TGTGCCAGCAGCTTCTCCAGCGGCTATGCAGATACGCAGTATTTT. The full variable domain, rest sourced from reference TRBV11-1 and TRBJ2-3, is EAEVAQSPRYKITEKSQAVAFWCDPISGHATLYWYRQILGQGPELLVQFQDESVVDDSQLPKDRFSAERLKGVDSTLKIQPAELGDSAMYLCASSFSSGYADTQYFGPGTRLTVL.

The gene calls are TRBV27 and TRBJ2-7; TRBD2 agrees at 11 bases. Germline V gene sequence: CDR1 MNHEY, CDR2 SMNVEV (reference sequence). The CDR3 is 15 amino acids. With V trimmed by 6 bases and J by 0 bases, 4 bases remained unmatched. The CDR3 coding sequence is TGTGCCAGCAGACTAGCGGGAGCGAACTCCTACGAGCAGTACTTC. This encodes CASRLAGANSYEQYF.

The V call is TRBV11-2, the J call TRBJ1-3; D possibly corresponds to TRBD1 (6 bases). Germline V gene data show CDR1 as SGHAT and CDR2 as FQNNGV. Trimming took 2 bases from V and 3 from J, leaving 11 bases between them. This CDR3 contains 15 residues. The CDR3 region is CASSLYGGGGNTIYF. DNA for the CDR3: TGTGCCAGCAGCTTATATGGGGGCGGTGGAAACACCATATATTTT.

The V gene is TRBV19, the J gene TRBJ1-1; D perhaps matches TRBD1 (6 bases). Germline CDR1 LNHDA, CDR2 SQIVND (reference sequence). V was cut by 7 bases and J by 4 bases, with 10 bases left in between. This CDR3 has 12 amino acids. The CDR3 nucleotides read TGTGCCAGTAAGACAGGAGCCACTGAAGCTTTCTTT. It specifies CASKTGATEAFF. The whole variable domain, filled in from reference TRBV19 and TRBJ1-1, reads DGGITQSPKYLFRKEGQNVTLSCEQNLNHDAMYWYRQDPGQGLRLIYYSQIVNDFQKGDIAEGYSVSREKKESFPLTVTSAQKNPTAFYLCASKTGATEAFFGQGTRLTVV.

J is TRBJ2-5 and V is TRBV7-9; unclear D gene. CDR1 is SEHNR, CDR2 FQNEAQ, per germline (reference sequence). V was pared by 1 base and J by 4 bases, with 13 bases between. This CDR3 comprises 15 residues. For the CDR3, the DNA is TGTGCCAGCAGCTTAGTGAATTTCGGTCGAGAGACCCAGTACTTC. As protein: CASSLVNFGRETQYF.

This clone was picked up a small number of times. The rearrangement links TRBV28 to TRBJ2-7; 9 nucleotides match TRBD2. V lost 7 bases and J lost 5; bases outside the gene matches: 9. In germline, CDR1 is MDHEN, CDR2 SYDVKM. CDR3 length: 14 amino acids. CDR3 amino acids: CASTSPGGGDEQYF. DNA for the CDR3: TGTGCCAGCACCTCCCCAGGCGGGGGGGACGAGCAGTACTTC.

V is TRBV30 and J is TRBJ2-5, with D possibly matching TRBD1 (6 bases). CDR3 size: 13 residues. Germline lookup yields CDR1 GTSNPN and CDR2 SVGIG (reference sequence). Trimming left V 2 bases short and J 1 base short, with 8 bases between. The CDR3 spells CAWSTGPQETQYF. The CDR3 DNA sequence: TGTGCCTGGAGTACAGGGCCCCAAGAGACCCAGTACTTC.

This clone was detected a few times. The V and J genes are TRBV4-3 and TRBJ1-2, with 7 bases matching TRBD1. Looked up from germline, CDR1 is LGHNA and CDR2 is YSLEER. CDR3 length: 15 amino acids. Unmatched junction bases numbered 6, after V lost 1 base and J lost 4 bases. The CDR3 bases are TGCGCCAGCAGCCAAGCAACACAGGGGATCTATGGCTACACCTTC. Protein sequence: CASSQATQGIYGYTF.

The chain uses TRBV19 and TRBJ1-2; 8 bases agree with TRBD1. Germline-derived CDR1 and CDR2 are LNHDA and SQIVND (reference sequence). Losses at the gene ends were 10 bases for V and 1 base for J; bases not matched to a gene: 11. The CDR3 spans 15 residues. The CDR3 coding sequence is TGTGCCACCTTAGGGGGACAGGCTTTTAACTATGGCTACACCTTC. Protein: CATLGGQAFNYGYTF.

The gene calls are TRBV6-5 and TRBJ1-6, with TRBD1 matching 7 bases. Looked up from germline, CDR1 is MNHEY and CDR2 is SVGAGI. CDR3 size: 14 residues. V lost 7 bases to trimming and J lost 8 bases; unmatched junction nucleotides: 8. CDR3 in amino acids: CASNTDRSHSPLHF. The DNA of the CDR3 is TGTGCCAGCAACACGGACAGGTCCCATTCACCCCTCCACTTT.

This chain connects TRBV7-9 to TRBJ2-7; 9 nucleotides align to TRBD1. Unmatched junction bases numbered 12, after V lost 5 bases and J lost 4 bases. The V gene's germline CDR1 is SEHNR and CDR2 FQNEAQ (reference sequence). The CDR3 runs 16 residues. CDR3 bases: TGTGCCAGCAGCACCAACAGGGGGCAGATTGGGTACGAGCAGTACTTC. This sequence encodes CASSTNRGQIGYEQYF.

The CDR3 region has the DNA TGTGCCAGCAGCTTAGCGGTCCTAGGGACAGGCCCCTACAATGAGCAGTTCTTC. It codes for CASSLAVLGTGPYNEQFF. The J gene is TRBJ2-1, the V gene TRBV7-2; 8 nucleotides line up with TRBD1. This CDR3 spans 18 amino acids. V shed 0 bases, J shed 2 bases, and the junction held 9 bases outside the gene matches. The germline V gene has CDR1 SGHTA and CDR2 FQGNSA.

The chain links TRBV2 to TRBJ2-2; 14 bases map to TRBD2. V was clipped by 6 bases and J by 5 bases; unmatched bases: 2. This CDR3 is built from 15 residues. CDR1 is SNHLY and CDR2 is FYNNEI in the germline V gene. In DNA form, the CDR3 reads TGTGCCAGCAGGCGACTAGCGGGGGGGACCGGGGAGCTGTTTTTT. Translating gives CASRRLAGGTGELFF.

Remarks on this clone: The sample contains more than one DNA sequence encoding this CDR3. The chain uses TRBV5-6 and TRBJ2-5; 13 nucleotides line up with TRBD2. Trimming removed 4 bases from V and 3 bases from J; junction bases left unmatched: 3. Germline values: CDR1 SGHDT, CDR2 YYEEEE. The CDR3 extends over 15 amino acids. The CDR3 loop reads CASSRGLAGEETQYF. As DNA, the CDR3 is TGTGCCAGCAGCCGTGGACTAGCGGGAGAAGAGACCCAGTACTTC.

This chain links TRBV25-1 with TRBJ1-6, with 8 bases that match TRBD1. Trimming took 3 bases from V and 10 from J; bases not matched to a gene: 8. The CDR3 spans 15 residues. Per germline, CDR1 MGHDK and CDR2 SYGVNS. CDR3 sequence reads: CASSDAGTGRSPLHF. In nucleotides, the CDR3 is TGTGCCAGCAGTGATGCTGGGACAGGCCGCTCACCCCTCCACTTT.

The CDR3, as DNA: TGTGCCAGCAGCGGATGGGACAACAATTCACCCCTCCACTTT. It yields the protein CASSGWDNNSPLHF. V is TRBV5-6 and J is TRBJ1-6, with D tentatively TRBD1 (6 bases). Between the trimmed V and J ends, which lost 4 bases and 7 bases, there was a span of 12 bases. The length of the CDR3 is 14 residues. CDR1 and CDR2 (germline): SGHDT, YYEEEE.